This TCR beta chain was obtained from a study of T-cell reconstitution after alpha-beta-depleted transplantation in children. Germline trimming cut 5 bases from V and 8 bases from J; bases unmatched to any gene: 7. The CDR3 is 13 amino acids. This clonotype was counted at least ten times. The TCRbeta library was prepared with unique molecular identifiers. TCRdb itself ran the PCR reads through MiXCR, one entry per CDR3 protein. The repertoire holds over 85,000 distinct CDR3 sequences, with approximately 10% as singletons. The sequence derives from a human donor who donated a stem cell graft to a child with acute lymphoblastic leukemia. The chain couples TRBV12-3 or TRBV12-4 to TRBJ1-2, with 8 nucleotides matching TRBD1. Sample: PBMCs from the stem cell graft donor, taken from the stem cell graft. CDR3 sequence (DNA): TGTGCCAGCAGTGCGGGCAGGGGGCGAGGCTACACCTTC. Its protein is CASSAGRGRGYTF.